A single count supports the clone carrying this T cell receptor (beta chain). This record comes from a study of regulatory T cells in long-lasting Graves disease. Through Arm-PCR of CDR3 regions and iRepertoire HTBI primers, TCR beta libraries were built. TCRdb reprocessed the multiplex PCR reads with MiXCR, giving one entry per CDR3 protein. The sample comprises approximately 300,000 distinct CDR3 sequences, roughly 18% of which are singletons, and roughly 40% rests with the top ten. Time point reported: newly diagnosed GD, antithyroid drugs for less than 3 months. Making the TCR library involved RNA that had been extracted from PBMCs. EDTA tubes received approximately 9 milliliters of drawn peripheral blood. This specimen consisted of peripheral blood mononuclear cells (PBMCs), obtained at new diagnosis, from a patient treated with antithyroid drugs. The TCR was taken from a female donor with Graves disease.

The CDR3 is CASRQLPDTQYF. DNA of the CDR3: TGTGCCAGCAGGCAGCTCCCAGATACGCAGTATTTT. This sequence joins TRBV6-2 or TRBV6-3 and TRBJ2-3, with no clear D. Trimming pared 6 bases from V and 4 bases from J, leaving 8 bases between. Germline V lookup: CDR1 MNHEY, CDR2 SVGEGT. This CDR3 has 12 amino acids.